The clone carrying this TCR beta chain was seen repeatedly, ten times or more. Its antigen remains unidentified. V was cut by 3 bases and J by 12 bases, with 20 bases left in between. CDR1 is MGHRA, CDR2 YSYEKL, per germline. The CDR3 is 14 amino acids. Researchers picked out CD4+ and CD8+ T cells from PBMCs by sorting. The record originates from a study of CD8+ T cells in alopecia areata. Study overall: Treated patients took oral tofacitinib at 5 to 10 mg twice daily. People stayed on tofacitinib for 6 to 18 months, then stopped the drug for 6 months.

Points from the study as a whole: Relative to normal scalp, lesional scalp, especially alopecia totalis/universalis, showed higher clonality.

Following extraction, RNA underwent reverse transcription to cDNA, which served as the sequencing template. Only in-frame clones appear in the TCRdb table, and some are missing; sequencing was by immunoSEQ multiplex PCR. The table has 90,000 to 100,000 clones, around two fifths seen once; the top ten hold 0.6% to 0.85%. Specimen: CD4+ T cells sorted from blood. V usage is TRBV4-1 and J usage is TRBJ1-1, with D perhaps matching TRBD1 (6 bases). This TCR derives from a human donor with alopecia areata. The CDR3 region has the DNA TGCGCCAGCAGCCAGGACCGGGACATCGGGGCTTCTTTCTTT. Amino acids: CASSQDRDIGASFF.